This T cell receptor (beta chain) originates from a study of blood T cell repertoires in COVID-19. Overall study: The analysed material was cDNA or gDNA that came from T cells, B-cell-depleted T cells, or PBMCs.

Here immunoSEQ multiplex PCR was the method, and the copy in TCRdb shows in-frame clones only, minus some. The sample shows approximately 240,000 clones, approximately 84% of them seen only once. The CDR3 has 16 amino acids. Germline CDR1 is SGDLS and CDR2 is YYNGEE. Trimming at V came to 3 bases and at J to 4 bases, leaving 6 bases not matched to a gene. Sequenced: peripheral blood. V gene TRBV9 combines with J gene TRBJ2-3; 12 positions match TRBD2. This receptor was obtained from a woman between 55 and 75 years old with acute or convalescent COVID-19. The CDR3 nucleotides are TGTGCCAGCAGCGGCACTAGCGGGGGGTATTCAGATACGCAGTATTTT. Translation: CASSGTSGGYSDTQYF.